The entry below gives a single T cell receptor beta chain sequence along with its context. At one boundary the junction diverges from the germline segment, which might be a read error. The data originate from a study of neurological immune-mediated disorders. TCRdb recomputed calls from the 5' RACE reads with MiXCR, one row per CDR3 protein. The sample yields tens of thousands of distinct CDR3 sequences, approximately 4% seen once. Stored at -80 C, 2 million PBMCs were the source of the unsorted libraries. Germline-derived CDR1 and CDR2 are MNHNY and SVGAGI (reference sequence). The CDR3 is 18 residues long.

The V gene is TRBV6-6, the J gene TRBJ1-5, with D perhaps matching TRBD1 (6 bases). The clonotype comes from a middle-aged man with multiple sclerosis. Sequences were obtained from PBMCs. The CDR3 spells CASSRGGLALLGNQPQNF. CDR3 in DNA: TGTGCCAGCAGTCGGGGGGGCCTTGCGCTGTTGGGCAATCAGCCCCAGAATTTT.